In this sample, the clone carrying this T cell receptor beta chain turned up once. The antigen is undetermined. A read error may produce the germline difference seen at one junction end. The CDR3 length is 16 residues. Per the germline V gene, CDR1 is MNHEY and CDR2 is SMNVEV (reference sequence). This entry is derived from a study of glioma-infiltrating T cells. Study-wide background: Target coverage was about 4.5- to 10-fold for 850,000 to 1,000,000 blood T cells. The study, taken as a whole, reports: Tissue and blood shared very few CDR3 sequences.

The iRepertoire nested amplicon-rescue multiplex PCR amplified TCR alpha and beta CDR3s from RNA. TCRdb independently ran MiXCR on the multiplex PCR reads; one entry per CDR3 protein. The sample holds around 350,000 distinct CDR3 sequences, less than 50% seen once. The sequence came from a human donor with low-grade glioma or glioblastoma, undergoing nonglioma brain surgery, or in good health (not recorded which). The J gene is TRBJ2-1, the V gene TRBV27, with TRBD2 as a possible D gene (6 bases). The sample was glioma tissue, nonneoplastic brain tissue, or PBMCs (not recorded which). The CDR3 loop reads CASSLSMREGYNELFF. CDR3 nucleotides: TGTGCCAGCAGCTTATCAATGCGGGAAGGGTACAATGAGCTGTTCTTC.